The present entry profiles one TCR beta chain with its context. It has no known antigen specificity. The record has no base qualities; no much larger clone is one base away. V is reduced by 6 bases and J by 3 bases, leaving a spacing of 14 bases between them. Including cysteine and phenylalanine, the CDR3 has 14 amino acids. CDR3 DNA only is kept here, 42 bases in frame from base 1. Looking up the germline V gene (reference sequence) yields CDR1 LNHDA and CDR2 SQIVND. Libraries were constructed by 5' RACE. Sequencing relied on an Illumina HiSeq 2500. The second PCR ran for roughly 7 to 12 cycles and used a J-beta primer mix along with a sample-barcoded 5' primer. A template-switch 5' adaptor carrying 12 random nucleotides introduced a unique molecular identifier onto each TCR beta cDNA molecule. Each sample yielded at least 2.5 million CDR3-containing paired-end reads. First-strand cDNA was synthesized from all RNA with the Mint cDNA synthesis kit, primed by a TRBC-specific oligonucleotide. After uracil-DNA glycosylase treatment, a first 18-cycle PCR used universal primers M1SS and BC2_uni_R on all cDNA. The study's own analysis went as follows. Normalization of each sample was performed by random selection of 1 million high-quality reads, each carrying a distinct molecular identifier. Reads with shared molecular identifiers were discarded instead of being binned into consensus sequences. MiTCR, set to a Q25 quality threshold and the strictest error-elimination algorithm, was used for CDR3 identification, clonotype clustering and error correction. A nonparametric unseen species model using Euler transformation provided a lower-bound estimate of total TCR beta diversity. The public sequencing data were trimmed at Q25 with fastp and processed into clonotypes with MiXCR by TCRdb, which kept only in-frame beta chains. For every CDR3 protein sequence, its rows merge into one entry that carries the most common genes and DNA. The V and J calls here are based on TCRdb, not the publication. Here the sample has around 800,000 distinct CDR3 sequences; roughly 50% occur a single time. The ten largest clones represent under 50% of the sample.

Donors were a few dozen systemically healthy Caucasian individuals from Russia aged about 6 to 100 years. Each donor gave about 9.7 milliliters of peripheral blood, drawn into EDTA-treated Vacutainer tubes. Ficoll-Paque density-gradient centrifugation was used to isolate PBMCs, with at least 7 million obtained per sample. Trizol reagent was used to extract total RNA from the PBMCs, yielding at least 5 micrograms per sample. Naive CD45RAhigh/CD27high T cell percentages were measured by flow cytometry on a PBMC aliquot from every donor. These data originate in a study of blood T cells in healthy people across ages (dated by TCRdb to about 2015). About the full investigation: Template switching captured roughly one uniquely barcoded TCR beta cDNA molecule per two T cells in model experiments. Age-related changes in TCR beta repertoire diversity were measured in the study by deep sequencing normalized with unique cDNA molecular identifiers. Four age groups were formed from the donors: young (average 16 years), middle-aged (more than 35), aged (approximately 60) and long-lived (about 75). Donors of different ages were randomly distributed across sequencing lanes to avoid experimental bias. Two additional independent replicas of 1 million unique cDNA reads from the same blood draw were analyzed for two donors (one aged 18 to 30 and one aged 80 or older). Overall results and qualifications from the work: Observed TCR beta diversity per million T cells fell roughly linearly with age, and a significant reduction was already apparent by age around 40. Total diversity estimates from one million sequenced T cells were considered lower bounds and underestimates. Because donor CMV infection status was unknown, age-related changes in expanded clonotypes were potentially confounded. The percentage of naive T cells measured by flow cytometry correlated strongly with observed TCR beta diversity. The long-lived group showed more naive CD4+ T cells, fewer expanded clones and increased TCR diversity than the aged group, suggesting age selection. Because profiling used bulk unsorted PBMCs, naive and antigen-experienced compartments could not be compared conclusively.

The receptor comes from an elderly man in good health. Recombination joined TRBV19 with TRBJ2-5; there is no confident call for the D gene. Sequencing used blood. The CDR3 region: CASSPLDGEETQYF. DNA sequence: TGTGCCAGTAGCCCATTGGACGGTGAAGAGACCCAGTACTTC.